This passage covers 28 T cell receptor beta chains from one sample sequenced in a study of blood T cell repertoires in COVID-19 (TCRdb year 2020). Library preparation used the immunoSEQ multiplex PCR assay. TCRdb holds this immuneACCESS table with in-frame rearrangements only. Some clones are missing; in checked studies, unresolved V genes explain under half, and the rest has no known cause. The sample table shows just under 150,000 clones, and roughly 87% are seen once. The ten largest clones represent more than 0.8% of the sample. The sample was peripheral blood. The source of these receptors is a woman aged 50 to 60 with acute or convalescent COVID-19.

Only one count was recorded for this clone. The chain has TRBV14 and TRBJ2-3, with TRBD2 matching over 15 bases. Germline assignment: CDR1 SGHDN and CDR2 FVKESK. The CDR3 spans 19 residues. V was pared by 1 base and J by 4 bases, with 9 bases of the junction left unmatched. The CDR3 here is CASSQGTSGGAHGPDTQYF. The CDR3, as DNA: TGTGCCAGCAGCCAAGGGACTAGCGGGGGGGCCCACGGCCCAGATACGCAGTATTTT.

The V gene is TRBV7-9, the J gene TRBJ2-7; 12 nucleotides line up with TRBD1. This CDR3 has 15 residues. Germline lookup yields CDR1 SEHNR and CDR2 FQNEAQ (reference sequence). The V and J ends lost 5 bases and 5 bases, in that order; junction bases with no gene match: 7. The CDR3 nucleotides are TGTGCCAGCAGCCCCGGGACAGGGGGCTTCAACGAGCAGTACTTC. Amino acids: CASSPGTGGFNEQYF. Looking up the rest from reference TRBV7-9 and TRBJ2-7 gives the full variable domain: DTGVSQNPRHKITKRGQNVTFRCDPISEHNRLYWYRQTLGQGPEFLTYFQNEAQLEKSRLLSDRFSAERPKGSFSTLEIQRTEQGDSAMYLCASSPGTGGFNEQYFGPGTRLTVT.

The J gene is TRBJ1-2, the V gene TRBV5-8; tentative D call: TRBD1 (5 bases). Germline lookup yields CDR1 SGHTS and CDR2 YDEGEE. The CDR3 has 15 residues. V was pared by 4 bases and J by 2 bases, with 15 bases between. The CDR3 nucleotides are TGTGCCAGCAGCCTGTGGGCAGGGATCAACTATGGCTACACCTTC. It is translated as CASSLWAGINYGYTF.

The count of this clone is one. The rearrangement uses TRBV6-5 and TRBJ1-6; D gene unclear. Trimming stripped 11 bases from V and 10 bases from J, with 18 bases between. Germline V gives CDR1 MNHEY, CDR2 SVGAGI. The CDR3 is made up of 13 amino acids. The CDR3 loop is CAGRNLRGSPLHF. The CDR3 DNA reads as TGTGCCGGCCGGAATTTACGGGGATCACCCCTCCACTTT.

The genes are TRBV7-9 and TRBJ2-7; D unresolved. CDR1 and CDR2 (germline): SEHNR, FQNEAQ (reference sequence). The V and J ends lost 6 bases and 3 bases respectively, with 6 bases between them. This CDR3 is 11 amino acids long. This CDR3 is CASRAGYEQYF. In DNA form, the CDR3 reads TGTGCCAGCAGAGCAGGCTACGAGCAGTACTTC.

The gene calls are TRBV5-8 and TRBJ2-6; D is possibly TRBD1 (6 bases). Trimming took off 2 bases at V and 8 bases at J, with 11 bases between the two ends. Germline V gene data show CDR1 as SGHTS and CDR2 as YDEGEE. This CDR3 region has 14 residues. The CDR3 loop reads CASSFRQVTNVLTF. The CDR3 DNA follows: TGTGCCAGCAGCTTCCGACAGGTTACCAACGTCCTGACTTTC.

V and J are TRBV24-1 and TRBJ2-1, with TRBD1 identical over 10 bases. There are 16 residues in the CDR3. V shed 4 bases, J shed 2 bases, and the junction held 4 bases outside the gene matches. From germline, CDR1 is KGHDR and CDR2 SFDVKD. CDR3 sequence reads: CATSDMGQGTYNEQFF. CDR3 sequence (DNA): TGTGCCACCAGTGACATGGGACAGGGGACCTACAATGAGCAGTTCTTC.

V usage is TRBV5-1 and J usage is TRBJ1-1; 9 nucleotides align to TRBD1. Trimming removed 2 bases from V and 1 base from J; junction bases left unmatched: 6. Germline CDR1 reads SGHRS; CDR2 reads YFSETQ. This CDR3 is 16 amino acids long. CDR3 protein: CASSFPTGGSNTEAFF. As DNA, the CDR3 is TGCGCCAGCAGCTTTCCCACAGGGGGCTCGAACACTGAAGCTTTCTTT.

The chain links TRBV10-3 to TRBJ1-1; D remains unclear. Trimming pared 10 bases from V and 1 base from J, leaving 16 bases between. This CDR3 is 14 amino acids long. The germline gives CDR1 ENHRY, CDR2 SYGVKD. CDR3 sequence: CATAGGRENTEAFF. Here the CDR3 DNA reads TGTGCCACCGCCGGAGGACGGGAGAACACTGAAGCTTTCTTT.

J is TRBJ2-1 and V is TRBV29-1; 9 bases line up with TRBD2. After removal of 4 bases from V and 9 bases from J, the junction contained 4 bases not matched to a gene. CDR1 is SQVTM and CDR2 is ANQGSEA in the germline V gene. This CDR3 is built from 12 residues. This chain's CDR3 is CSVGRGGVEQFF. The CDR3 DNA is TGCAGCGTTGGGCGGGGGGGGGTTGAGCAGTTCTTC.

V is TRBV6-5 and J is TRBJ1-2; maybe TRBD1 (6 bases). The length of the CDR3 is 15 residues. Per germline, CDR1 MNHEY and CDR2 SVGAGI. Trimming took off 4 bases at V and 1 base at J, with 13 bases between the two ends. Written as DNA, the CDR3 is TGTGCCAGCAGTTCACAGGGAGGGCATAACTATGGCTACACCTTC. It specifies CASSSQGGHNYGYTF.

The chain employs TRBV11-2 and TRBJ2-3; D gene ambiguous. V was cut by 1 base and J by 2 bases, with 7 bases left in between. CDR1 is SGHAT and CDR2 is FQNNGV in the germline V gene. This CDR3 contains 14 residues. The DNA for the CDR3 is TGTGCCAGCAGCTTAGGAGTCTTCACAGATACGCAGTATTTT. This sequence encodes CASSLGVFTDTQYF.

The chain joins TRBV5-6 to TRBJ2-2; D is possibly TRBD2 (6 bases). V lost 4 bases and J 1 base, leaving 8 bases between the germline ends. Germline-derived CDR1 and CDR2 are SGHDT and YYEEEE. This CDR3 has 14 residues. CDR3: CASSRLGNTGELFF. The DNA of the CDR3 is TGTGCCAGCAGCAGACTAGGGAACACCGGGGAGCTGTTTTTT.

The chain has TRBV11-2 and TRBJ2-4, with a tentative D call TRBD2 (5 bases). This CDR3 has 17 residues. CDR1 is SGHAT and CDR2 is FQNNGV in the germline V gene. Trimming stripped 1 base from V and 0 bases from J, with 13 bases between. CDR3 loop: CASSLVPAGVAKNIQYF. In DNA, the CDR3 is TGTGCCAGCAGCTTAGTACCCGCGGGTGTAGCCAAAAACATTCAGTACTTC.

This rearrangement joins TRBV2 to TRBJ1-5; a possible D gene is TRBD1 (6 bases). The V gene lost 8 bases and the J gene lost 6 bases, with 17 bases spanning the gap. Germline CDR1 SNHLY, CDR2 FYNNEI. The CDR3 spans 14 residues. CDR3: CASSFQGHGQPQHF. The CDR3 region has the DNA TGTGCCAGCTCGTTCCAGGGGCACGGTCAGCCCCAGCATTTT.

This clone has just a few counts. The rearrangement links TRBV7-8 to TRBJ1-1; D is unclear. Germline CDR1 SGHVS, CDR2 FQNEAQ. The V end was cut by 1 base, the J end by 2 bases, with 8 bases between. The CDR3 is 14 amino acids. The CDR3 coding sequence is TGTGCCAGCAGCTTAGGAGGAATTAACACTGAAGCTTTCTTT. Its protein product is CASSLGGINTEAFF.

This chain connects TRBV19 to TRBJ2-5, with D maybe TRBD2 (5 bases). Germline values: CDR1 LNHDA, CDR2 SQIVND (reference sequence). This CDR3 has 14 amino acids. V lost 1 base and J 5 bases, leaving 11 bases between the germline ends. The chain's CDR3 is CASSIALVEETQYF. The CDR3 nucleotides are TGTGCCAGTAGTATAGCACTAGTCGAGGAGACCCAGTACTTC.

J is TRBJ1-2 and V is TRBV4-1; TRBD1 is a possible D gene (5 bases). V lost 0 bases and J lost 7, with 21 bases in between. The CDR3 length is 17 residues. Germline V gene sequence: CDR1 MGHRA, CDR2 YSYEKL. The CDR3 protein is CASSQEGINRGKFGYTF. CDR3 coding DNA: TGCGCCAGCAGCCAAGAGGGTATTAATAGGGGAAAATTTGGCTACACCTTC.

V is TRBV7-9 and J is TRBJ2-7, with D perhaps TRBD2 (7 bases). Germline assignment: CDR1 SEHNR and CDR2 FQNEAQ (reference sequence). CDR3 size: 15 residues. Between the trimmed V and J ends, which lost 6 bases and 1 base, there was a span of 16 bases. DNA of the CDR3: TGTGCCAGCAGGGGAGGGGACACCATGTCCTACGAGCAGTACTTC. It yields the protein CASRGGDTMSYEQYF.

The V call is TRBV9, the J call TRBJ2-3, with 7 bases fitting TRBD2. J lost 6 bases, V lost 4 bases, and 11 bases had no gene match. The CDR3 contains 15 residues. Germline CDR1 is SGDLS and CDR2 is YYNGEE. CDR3 amino acids: CASSPQVGSGDTQYF. CDR3 DNA: TGTGCCAGCAGCCCTCAAGTAGGTAGCGGGGATACGCAGTATTTT.

The CDR3 is CASSLGDRYTDTQYF. CDR3 DNA sequence: TGCGCCAGCAGCTTGGGCGACAGGTACACAGATACGCAGTATTTT. The chain employs TRBV5-1 and TRBJ2-3; TRBD1 might be the D (6 bases). V lost 0 bases and J 2 bases, leaving 10 bases between the germline ends. The germline CDR1 and CDR2 sequences are SGHRS and YFSETQ. The CDR3 covers 15 residues.

This chain links TRBV19 with TRBJ2-2, with 9 bases matching TRBD1. Trimming removed 4 bases from V and 0 bases from J; junction bases left unmatched: 0. The CDR3 contains 15 residues. Germline CDR1 LNHDA, CDR2 SQIVND (reference sequence). The CDR3, as DNA: TGTGCCAGTAGTAGGACAGGGGCGAACACCGGGGAGCTGTTTTTT. Its protein is CASSRTGANTGELFF.

V usage is TRBV7-9 and J usage is TRBJ1-5, with D possibly being TRBD1 (5 bases). Trimming took off 5 bases at V and 1 base at J, with 9 bases between the two ends. The germline V gene encodes CDR1 SEHNR and CDR2 FQNEAQ (reference sequence). CDR3 length: 14 residues. The CDR3 here is CASSLQGSNQPQHF. The DNA for the CDR3 is TGTGCCAGCAGCCTGCAGGGAAGCAATCAGCCCCAGCATTTT. Based on the CDR3 plus reference TRBV7-9 and TRBJ1-5, the full variable domain is DTGVSQNPRHKITKRGQNVTFRCDPISEHNRLYWYRQTLGQGPEFLTYFQNEAQLEKSRLLSDRFSAERPKGSFSTLEIQRTEQGDSAMYLCASSLQGSNQPQHFGDGTRLSIL.

Points on this clone: Other DNA sequences within the sample encode an identical CDR3. The DNA of the CDR3 is TGCGCCAGCAGCTACGGACAGGGGGCCTACGAGCAGTACTTC. This sequence encodes CASSYGQGAYEQYF. The chain uses TRBV5-1 and TRBJ2-7, with TRBD1 matching over 10 bases. CDR1 is SGHRS, CDR2 YFSETQ, per germline. This CDR3 is 14 amino acids long. After removal of 3 bases from V and 2 bases from J, the junction contained 2 bases not matched to a gene.

By frequency in the sample, this clone is medium-sized. V is TRBV30 and J is TRBJ2-6, with 8 bases identical to TRBD1. The CDR3 is 16 amino acids. Germline V CDR1 and CDR2: GTSNPN, SVGIG (reference sequence). The V and J ends lost 1 base and 1 base, in that order; junction bases with no gene match: 3. For the CDR3, the DNA is TGTGCCTGGAGTGAGAACAGGGGGTCTGGGGCCAACGTCCTGACTTTC. Its translation is CAWSENRGSGANVLTF.

This chain joins TRBV30 and TRBJ1-6, with 9 bases fitting TRBD1. The ends lost 6 bases at V and 7 bases at J; junction bases unmatched: 7. Looked up from germline, CDR1 is GTSNPN and CDR2 is SVGIG (reference sequence). CDR3 length: 14 residues. The CDR3 here is CACGQGLGNSPLHF. The CDR3 DNA sequence: TGTGCCTGCGGACAGGGGCTAGGCAATTCACCCCTCCACTTT. Full variable domain (outside the CDR3, taken from reference TRBV30 and TRBJ1-6): SQTIHQWPATLVQPVGSPLSLECTVEGTSNPNLYWYRQAAGRGLQLLFYSVGIGQISSEVPQNLSASRPQDRQFILSSKKLLLSDSGFYLCACGQGLGNSPLHFGNGTRLTVT.

V is TRBV9 and J is TRBJ2-3; D call uncertain. The CDR3 loop spans 13 amino acids. V was pared by 6 bases and J by 2 bases, with 10 bases between. The germline gives CDR1 SGDLS, CDR2 YYNGEE. CDR3 sequence (DNA): TGTGCCAGCATGGGCACTTACACAGATACGCAGTATTTT. Translation gives CASMGTYTDTQYF.

This chain links TRBV5-8 with TRBJ2-5; 16 nucleotides match TRBD2. This CDR3 region has 19 residues. Per germline, CDR1 SGHTS and CDR2 YDEGEE. V gave up 4 bases and J gave up 1 base; unmatched junction bases: 10. The CDR3 DNA reads TGTGCCAGCAGCACCGGGACTAGCGGGAGGGGGAGTATCCAAGAGACCCAGTACTTC. Translation: CASSTGTSGRGSIQETQYF.